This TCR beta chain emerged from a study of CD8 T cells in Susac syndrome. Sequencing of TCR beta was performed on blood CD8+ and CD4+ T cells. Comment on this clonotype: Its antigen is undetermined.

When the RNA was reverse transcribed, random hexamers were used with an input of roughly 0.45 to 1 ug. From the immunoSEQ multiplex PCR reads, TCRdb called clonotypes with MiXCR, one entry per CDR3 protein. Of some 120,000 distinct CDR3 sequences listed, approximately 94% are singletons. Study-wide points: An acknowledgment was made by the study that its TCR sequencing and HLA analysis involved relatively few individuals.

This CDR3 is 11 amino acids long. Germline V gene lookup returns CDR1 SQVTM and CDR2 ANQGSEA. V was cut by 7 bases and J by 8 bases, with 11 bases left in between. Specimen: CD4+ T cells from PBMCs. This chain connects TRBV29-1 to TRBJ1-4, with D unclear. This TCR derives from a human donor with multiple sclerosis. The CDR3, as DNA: TGCAGCGGCAGCGGTGGGGAAAAACTGTTTTTT. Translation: CSGSGGEKLFF.